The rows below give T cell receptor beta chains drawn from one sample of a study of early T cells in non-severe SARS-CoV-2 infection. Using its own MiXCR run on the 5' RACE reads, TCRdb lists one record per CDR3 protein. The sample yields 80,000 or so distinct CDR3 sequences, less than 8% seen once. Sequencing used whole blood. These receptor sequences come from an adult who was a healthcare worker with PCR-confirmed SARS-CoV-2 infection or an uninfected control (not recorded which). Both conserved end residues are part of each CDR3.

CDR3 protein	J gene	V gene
CASSRTGPQNTEAFF	TRBJ1-1	TRBV7-2
CASSLADRVEAFF	TRBJ1-1	TRBV5-1
CASSTRSDTQYF	TRBJ2-3	TRBV19
CASSRDSNTGELFF	TRBJ2-2	TRBV10-1
CSAGDLWYTQYF	TRBJ2-3	TRBV29-1
CASSPRSGQYGYTF	TRBJ1-2	TRBV18
CASSGHYTGELFF	TRBJ2-2	TRBV9
CASSPDRSTDTQYF	TRBJ2-3	TRBV4-1
CASTRDNEQFF	TRBJ2-1	TRBV28
CASSSRQGQTKNIQYF	TRBJ2-4	TRBV6-5
CASSLDRTSGRGEDTQYF	TRBJ2-3	TRBV11-2
CASSNSVSGLAYEQYF	TRBJ2-7	TRBV19
CASSLNRYSYNEQFF	TRBJ2-1	TRBV7-2
CAISESGGDTGELFF	TRBJ2-2	TRBV10-3
CSAYETANSPLHF	TRBJ1-6	TRBV20-1
CASSLTLKETQYF	TRBJ2-5	TRBV5-1
CASSLVGGRGPTGGYTF	TRBJ1-2	TRBV11-2
CASSKGTTNEKLFF	TRBJ1-4	TRBV18
CASSPDWVRGEQYF	TRBJ2-7	TRBV7-8
CASSAAILAGVNTGELFF	TRBJ2-2	TRBV10-2
CSVDSERDNYGYTF	TRBJ1-2	TRBV29-1
CAHRQGGNNYGYTF	TRBJ1-2	TRBV28
CAWNPTGGEQYF	TRBJ2-7	TRBV30
CASSLGLNSYEQYF	TRBJ2-7	TRBV4-2
CASSARDRASEKNYGYTF	TRBJ1-2	TRBV7-8
CASSLVPLRGSGNTIYF	TRBJ1-3	TRBV11-2
CSARGQGVDTQYF	TRBJ2-3	TRBV20-1
CASSPGLAGVRYEQYF	TRBJ2-7	TRBV19
CSARDGGTPSSGANVLTF	TRBJ2-6	TRBV20-1
CASAKQGAGGELFF	TRBJ2-2	TRBV6-5
CASSQPPDRAAEQYF	TRBJ2-7	TRBV6-5
CASSPGVHSNQPQHF	TRBJ1-5	TRBV6-5
CASSEAFRTGELFF	TRBJ2-2	TRBV2
CAISDSKSSKNIQYF	TRBJ2-4	TRBV10-3
CASSLGDTANYGYTF	TRBJ1-2	TRBV7-9
CSAKRNSYNEQFF	TRBJ2-1	TRBV20-1
CASSSGMAKNIQYF	TRBJ2-4	TRBV6-5
CASSSLAGGQYF	TRBJ2-3	TRBV5-4
CSASRGQGPTYEQYF	TRBJ2-7	TRBV20-1
CATSREVLTQETQYF	TRBJ2-5	TRBV15
CASSLDGGGRTDTQYF	TRBJ2-3	TRBV11-3
CASSHREGHEKLFF	TRBJ1-4	TRBV18
CASSGEITEAFF	TRBJ1-1	TRBV7-9
CATCLEVGNEQFF	TRBJ2-1	TRBV6-1
CASSVSGLYTGELFF	TRBJ2-2	TRBV12-3/TRBV12-4
CASSATGTTSSPLHF	TRBJ1-6	TRBV19
CSAPISAGVGADTQYF	TRBJ2-3	TRBV20-1
CASSRTGADEKLFF	TRBJ1-4	TRBV11-2
CASSYSGDTYNSPLHF	TRBJ1-6	TRBV6-5
CASSQRDRSVTGELFF	TRBJ2-2	TRBV4-3
CASSVPGSMKYF	TRBJ2-7	TRBV6-6
CASSEMYTYGYTF	TRBJ1-2	TRBV6-1